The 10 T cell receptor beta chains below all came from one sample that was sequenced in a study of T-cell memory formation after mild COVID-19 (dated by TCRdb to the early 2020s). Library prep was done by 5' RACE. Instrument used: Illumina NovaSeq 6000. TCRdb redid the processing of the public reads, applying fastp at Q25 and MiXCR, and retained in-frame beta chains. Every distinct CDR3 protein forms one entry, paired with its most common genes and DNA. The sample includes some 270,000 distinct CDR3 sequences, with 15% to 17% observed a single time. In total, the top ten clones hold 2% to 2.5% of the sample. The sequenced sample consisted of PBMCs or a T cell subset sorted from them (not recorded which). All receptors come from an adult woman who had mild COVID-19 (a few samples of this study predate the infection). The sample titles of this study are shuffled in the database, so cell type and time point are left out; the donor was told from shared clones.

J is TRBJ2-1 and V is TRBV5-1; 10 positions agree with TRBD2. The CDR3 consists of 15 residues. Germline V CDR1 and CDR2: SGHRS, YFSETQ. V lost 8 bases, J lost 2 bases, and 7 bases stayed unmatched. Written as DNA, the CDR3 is TGCGCCAGTAGACCAAGCGGGGGGGCCTACAATGAGCAGTTCTTC. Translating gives CASRPSGGAYNEQFF.

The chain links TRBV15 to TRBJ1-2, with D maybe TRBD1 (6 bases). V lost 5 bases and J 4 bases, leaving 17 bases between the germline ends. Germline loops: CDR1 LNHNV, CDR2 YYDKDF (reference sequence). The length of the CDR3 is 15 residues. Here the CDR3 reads CATSGPETGGYGYTF. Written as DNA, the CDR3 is TGTGCCACCAGCGGACCTGAGACAGGAGGCTATGGCTACACCTTC. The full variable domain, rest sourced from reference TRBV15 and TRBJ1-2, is DAMVIQNPRYQVTQFGKPVTLSCSQTLNHNVMYWYQQKSSQAPKLLFHYYDKDFNNEADTPDNFQSRRPNTSFCFLDIRSPGLGDTAMYLCATSGPETGGYGYTFGSGTRLTVV.

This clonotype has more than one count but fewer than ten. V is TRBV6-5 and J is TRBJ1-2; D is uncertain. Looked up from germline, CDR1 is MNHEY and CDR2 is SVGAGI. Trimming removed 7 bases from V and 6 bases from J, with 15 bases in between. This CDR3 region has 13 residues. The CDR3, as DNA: TGTGCCAGCAAGGTCGTAGATAGTCATGGCTACACCTTC. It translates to CASKVVDSHGYTF.

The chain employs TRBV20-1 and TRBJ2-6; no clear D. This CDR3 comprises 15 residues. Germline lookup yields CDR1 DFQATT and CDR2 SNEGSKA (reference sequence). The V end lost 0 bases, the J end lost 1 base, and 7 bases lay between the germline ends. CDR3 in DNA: TGCAGTGCTAGAGACCAGCCTTCTGGGGCCAACGTCCTGACTTTC. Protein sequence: CSARDQPSGANVLTF.

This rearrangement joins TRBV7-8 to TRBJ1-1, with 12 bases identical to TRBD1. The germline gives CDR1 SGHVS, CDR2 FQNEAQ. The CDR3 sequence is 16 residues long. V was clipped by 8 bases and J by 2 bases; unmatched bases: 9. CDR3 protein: CASHPGQGAYNTEAFF. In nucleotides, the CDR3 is TGTGCCAGCCACCCGGGACAGGGGGCCTACAACACTGAAGCTTTCTTT.

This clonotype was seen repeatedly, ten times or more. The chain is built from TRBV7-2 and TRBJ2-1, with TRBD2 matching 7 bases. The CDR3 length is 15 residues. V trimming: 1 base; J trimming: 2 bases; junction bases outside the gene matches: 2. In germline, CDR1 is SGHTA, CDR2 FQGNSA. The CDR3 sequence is CASSLGRGAYNEQFF. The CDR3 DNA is TGTGCCAGCAGCTTAGGTCGGGGGGCCTACAATGAGCAGTTCTTC. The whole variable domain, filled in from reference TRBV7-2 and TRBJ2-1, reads GAGVSQSPSNKVTEKGKDVELRCDPISGHTALYWYRQSLGQGLEFLIYFQGNSAPDKSGLPSDRFSAERTGGSVSTLTIQRTQQEDSAVYLCASSLGRGAYNEQFFGPGTRLTVL.

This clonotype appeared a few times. The CDR3: CASRLPRPYNEQFF. DNA of the CDR3: TGTGCCAGCAGGCTCCCCCGGCCCTACAATGAGCAGTTCTTC. V usage is TRBV6-7 and J usage is TRBJ2-1; D is undetermined. TRBV6-7 is annotated as an ORF whose role is uncertain. This CDR3 comprises 14 residues. V was pared by 6 bases and J by 2 bases, with 11 bases between.

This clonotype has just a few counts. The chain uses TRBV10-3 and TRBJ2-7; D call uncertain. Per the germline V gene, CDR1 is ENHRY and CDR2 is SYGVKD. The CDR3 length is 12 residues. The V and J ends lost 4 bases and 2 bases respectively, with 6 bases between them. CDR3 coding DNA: TGTGCCATCAGTGCGCGCACCTACGAGCAGTACTTC. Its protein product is CAISARTYEQYF.

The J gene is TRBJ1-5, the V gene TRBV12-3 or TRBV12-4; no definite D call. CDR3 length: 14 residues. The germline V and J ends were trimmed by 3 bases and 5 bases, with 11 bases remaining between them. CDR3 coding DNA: TGTGCCAGCAGTTTGGGCGAGGATTATCAGCCCCAGCATTTT. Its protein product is CASSLGEDYQPQHF.

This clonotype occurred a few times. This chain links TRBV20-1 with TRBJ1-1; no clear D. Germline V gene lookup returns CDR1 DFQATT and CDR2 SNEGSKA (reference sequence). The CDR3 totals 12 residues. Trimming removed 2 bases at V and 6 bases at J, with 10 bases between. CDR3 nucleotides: TGCAGTGCTAGACGAGATGAAGCTGAAGCTTTCTTT. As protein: CSARRDEAEAFF.